A selection of T cell receptor beta chains follows, all from one sample in a study of T cell responses to AZD1222 COVID-19 vaccine. Sequencing used immunoSEQ multiplex PCR; TCRdb keeps in-frame clones, though not all of them. Here the sample spans about 260,000 clones, 80% to 95% being singletons. Sequenced material: peripheral blood, taken on day 0 of AZD1222 vaccination. Receptors originate from an adult in good health. Both conserved end residues are part of each CDR3. Fields, in order: V gene, D gene, J gene, clone size, CDR3 protein, CDR3 DNA. D genes are given only for firm matches. Clone size, where shown, is once, few, many, or a class for clones that have expanded.

>TRBV9|-|TRBJ1-1|-
CASSVEWGNTEAFF
TGTGCCAGCAGCGTAGAATGGGGGAACACTGAAGCTTTCTTT
>TRBV9|-|TRBJ2-2|-
CASSPRWGRRDTGELFF
TGTGCCAGCAGCCCCAGGTGGGGCCGTCGGGACACCGGGGAGCTGTTTTTT
>TRBV24-1|-|TRBJ2-1|-
CATTGEYRDRPEQFF
TGTGCCACCACAGGGGAGTACAGGGACCGACCCGAGCAGTTCTTC
>TRBV10-1|-|TRBJ2-7|-
CASSGNGYEQYF
TGCGCCAGCAGTGGCAACGGCTACGAGCAGTACTTC
>TRBV3-1/TRBV3-2|-|TRBJ2-3|-
CASSPGGPTDTQYF
TGTGCCAGCAGCCCTGGGGGGCCCACAGATACGCAGTATTTT
>TRBV28|-|TRBJ1-4|few
CASSLAPRHEKLFF
TGTGCCAGCAGCCTGGCACCTCGACATGAAAAACTGTTTTTT
>TRBV2|-|TRBJ1-4|-
CASSPTVTNEKLFF
TGTGCCAGCAGTCCGACAGTGACTAATGAAAAACTGTTTTTT
>TRBV5-4|-|TRBJ2-5|-
CASSRGLGQQETQYF
TGTGCCAGCAGCCGGGGGTTAGGACAGCAAGAGACCCAGTACTTC
>TRBV4-3|-|TRBJ2-7|-
CASSPSWGAGATYEQYF
TGCGCCAGCAGCCCTTCCTGGGGAGCCGGGGCCACCTACGAGCAGTACTTC
>TRBV7-2|-|TRBJ2-1|-
CASSLALKGSEQFF
TGTGCCAGCAGCTTAGCGCTTAAGGGTTCGGAGCAGTTCTTC